These 25 T cell receptor beta chains share one sample of origin, sequenced in a study of read filtering for tumor transcriptome and immune sequencing. From approximately 430 ng of RNA, a library with molecular barcoded alpha/delta and beta/gamma adaptors was made. TCRdb re-derived calls from the reads in MiXCR, one entry per CDR3 protein. The table includes some 62,000 distinct CDR3 sequences, approximately 15% detected once. Material: a population of CD138-negative cells sorted from bone marrow. Receptors were obtained from a donor at least 40 years old with multiple myeloma.

In its sample, this clonotype was seen many times. The V gene is TRBV5-1, the J gene TRBJ1-5; TRBD1 matches at 7 bases. The CDR3 loop spans 15 amino acids. The V gene's germline CDR1 is SGHRS and CDR2 YFSETQ. The V segment lost 0 bases and the J segment 3 bases; nucleotides outside the gene matches: 3. CDR3 region: CASSLATGANQPQHF. The CDR3, as DNA: TGCGCCAGCAGCTTGGCTACAGGGGCCAATCAGCCCCAGCATTTT. Filled out from reference TRBV5-1 and TRBJ1-5, the complete variable domain reads KAGVTQTPRYLIKTRGQQVTLSCSPISGHRSVSWYQQTPGQGLQFLFEYFSETQRNKGNFPGRFSGRQFSNSRSEMNVSTLELGDSALYLCASSLATGANQPQHFGDGTRLSIL.

In this sample, this clonotype turned up a few times. The genes are TRBV24-1 and TRBJ2-1; TRBD2 aligns across 16 bases. The CDR3 is 21 residues long. J lost 2 bases, V lost 3 bases, and 12 bases had no gene match. Looked up from germline, CDR1 is KGHDR and CDR2 is SFDVKD. The CDR3 coding sequence is TGTGCCACCAGTGATCGATCGGGACTAGCGGGAGGGAAGAAGGCCTACAATGAGCAGTTCTTC. Residues: CATSDRSGLAGGKKAYNEQFF.

As concerns this clonotype: Sequence at one end of the junction differs from germline and may be a read error. The chain combines TRBV28 with TRBJ2-2; perhaps TRBD2 as D (5 bases). The CDR3 is 13 residues long. Germline-derived CDR1 and CDR2 are MDHEN and SYDVKM. The CDR3 nucleotides read TGTGCCAGCGTAAGCTTGTCCCCCGGGGAGCTGCTTTTT. This sequence encodes CASVSLSPGELLF.

There are many counts of this clonotype. One end of the junction varies from germline; a read error may be responsible. The CDR3 DNA reads as TGTGCCAGCATGAAAAGGGGGTTC. Amino acid sequence: CASMKRGF. V gene TRBV27 combines with J gene TRBJ2-5; a possible D gene is TRBD1 (6 bases). Germline CDR1 and CDR2: MNHEY and SMNVEV (reference sequence). The CDR3 sequence is 8 residues long.

This clonotype was counted between two and nine times. A much larger clone differs from this one at a single base, so this may be a read error. The gene calls are TRBV6-5 and TRBJ1-1; TRBD1 might be the D (5 bases). The CDR3 is 15 residues long. Germline-derived CDR1 and CDR2 are MNHEY and SVGAGI. CDR3 nucleotide sequence: TGTGCCAGCAGTTACTCCCCAGGGAAGAACACTGAAGCTGTCTTT. Its translation is CASSYSPGKNTEAVF.

This clonotype was counted many times. The V and J genes are TRBV27 and TRBJ1-2; 7 bases are a match to TRBD1. The CDR3 contains 15 residues. The V gene end was trimmed by 4 bases and the J gene end by 7 bases; junction bases not matched to a gene: 12. Germline assignment: CDR1 MNHEY and CDR2 SMNVEV (reference sequence). The CDR3 sequence: CASSSPTGKLAGYTF. CDR3 coding DNA: TGTGCCAGCAGTTCGCCGACAGGGAAGCTCGCTGGCTACACCTTC.

As regards this clonotype: It may be a read error: a sequence one base away is much more abundant. The chain carries TRBV7-9 and TRBJ2-2; D is unclear. This CDR3 is built from 12 residues. Germline V gene sequence: CDR1 SEHNR, CDR2 FQNEAQ (reference sequence). The CDR3 loop reads CATSLLPGELFF. CDR3 bases: TGTGCCACCAGCTTATTACCTGGGGAGCTGTTTTTT.

This chain's CDR3 is CASSSPPRGDTEAFF. The CDR3 bases are TGTGCCAGCAGTTCCCCCCCCCGCGGTGACACTGAAGCTTTCTTT. The V gene is TRBV28, the J gene TRBJ1-1; no clear D gene. The CDR3 has 15 residues. Between the trimmed V and J ends, which lost 4 bases and 3 bases, there was a span of 15 bases. The germline CDR1 and CDR2 sequences are MDHEN and SYDVKM.

There are many counts of this clonotype. The junction shows a germline mismatch at one end, possibly a read error. The rearrangement links TRBV7-2 to TRBJ2-1; 10 bases map to TRBD2. Germline-derived CDR1 and CDR2 are SGHTA and FQGNSA. The CDR3 is 12 amino acids. The CDR3 sequence is CASSQSSLAGYF. The CDR3 bases are TGTGCCAGCAGTCAAAGCTCACTAGCGGGGTACTTC.

This clonotype was detected ten times or more. The rearrangement uses TRBV11-3 and TRBJ1-1; D is unclear. V lost 0 bases and J 4 bases, leaving 9 bases between the germline ends. CDR1 is SGHNT, CDR2 YENEEA, per germline. The CDR3 is 14 amino acids. CDR3 in amino acids: CASSLDRGGTEAFF. CDR3 DNA sequence: TGTGCCAGCAGCTTAGATCGAGGCGGCACTGAAGCTTTCTTT.

This clonotype was observed many times. The chain combines TRBV20-1 with TRBJ2-3; TRBD2 matches at 9 bases. The CDR3 totals 17 residues. CDR1 is DFQATT, CDR2 SNEGSKA, per germline (reference sequence). Losses at the gene ends were 3 bases for V and 0 bases for J; bases not matched to a gene: 10. The CDR3 reads CSARGAASGRSTDTQYF. CDR3 nucleotide sequence: TGCAGTGCTAGGGGGGCGGCAAGCGGGAGGAGCACAGATACGCAGTATTTT.

This clonotype was observed at least ten times. The junction departs from the called germline gene at one end, perhaps through a read error. J is TRBJ2-6 and V is TRBV5-1, with 7 bases aligning to TRBD2. This CDR3 is 18 amino acids long. Germline CDR1 SGHRS, CDR2 YFSETQ. CDR3 sequence reads: CASSLRDYGFSGANVLAF. CDR3 in DNA: TGCGCCAGCAGCTTGCGGGACTATGGCTTCTCTGGGGCCAACGTCCTGGCTTTC.

The rearrangement uses TRBV6-6 and TRBJ1-5; D call uncertain. The germline V gene has CDR1 MNHNY and CDR2 SVGAGI (reference sequence). V was pared by 5 bases and J by 8 bases, with 4 bases between. The CDR3 totals 10 residues. The CDR3: CASSTKPQHF. As DNA, the CDR3 is TGTGCCAGCAGTACTAAGCCCCAGCATTTT.

The chain joins TRBV28 to TRBJ2-1; 12 nucleotides line up with TRBD1. The CDR3 length is 17 residues. Germline CDR1 and CDR2: MDHEN and SYDVKM. The ends lost 2 bases at V and 6 bases at J; junction bases unmatched: 8. In DNA form, the CDR3 reads TGTGCCAGCAGTTTAATAAGGGGACAGGGGGCTTTCAATGAGCAGTTCTTC. Translation: CASSLIRGQGAFNEQFF.

Details on this clonotype: This may be a read error, as it is one base from a much larger clone. CDR3 bases: TGCAGTTCCTCTTTATCTGCGGCCAACGTCCTGACTTTC. Amino acids: CSSSLSAANVLTF. The genes are TRBV20-1 and TRBJ2-6; D is uncertain. The CDR3 is 13 residues long. Germline-derived CDR1 and CDR2 are DFQATT and SNEGSKA (reference sequence).

The rearrangement links TRBV25-1 to TRBJ1-2; D unresolved. V lost 8 bases and J 2 bases, leaving 9 bases between the germline ends. Germline values: CDR1 MGHDK, CDR2 SYGVNS. The CDR3 is 12 residues long. The CDR3, as DNA: TGTGCCAGCTCAATGGGGAACTATGGCTACACCTTC. Its translation is CASSMGNYGYTF.

The genes are TRBV25-1 and TRBJ2-5; D call uncertain. V lost 4 bases and J lost 4, with 10 bases in between. Germline V lookup: CDR1 MGHDK, CDR2 SYGVNS. This CDR3 is built from 13 residues. CDR3 coding DNA: TGTGCCAGCAGTGGACTTCTTCGAGAGACCCAGTACTTC. It translates to CASSGLLRETQYF.

Details on this clonotype: The missing conserved phenylalanine or tryptophan at the end of this CDR3 makes a read error likely. The chain is built from TRBV7-3 and TRBJ1-1; a possible D gene is TRBD1 (6 bases). Trimming removed 2 bases from V and 1 base from J, with 8 bases in between. Germline lookup yields CDR1 SGHTA and CDR2 FQGTGA. This CDR3 has 14 residues. The CDR3 region has the DNA TGTGCCAGCAGCTTAGGAGGGGGGAACACTGAAGCTTTCTGT. Its translation: CASSLGGGNTEAFC.

This clonotype appeared a few times. This sequence joins TRBV6-6 and TRBJ2-5; 10 bases match TRBD1. CDR1 and CDR2 (germline): MNHNY, SVGAGI (reference sequence). The CDR3 contains 15 residues. V shed 5 bases, J shed 4 bases, and the junction held 7 bases outside the gene matches. The CDR3: CASSIAGTGVETQYF. The CDR3 DNA follows: TGTGCCAGCAGTATCGCCGGGACAGGGGTAGAGACCCAGTACTTC.

This clonotype came up many times. The chain links TRBV15 to TRBJ2-1; D gene uncertain. CDR3 length equals 13 residues. V was shortened by 4 bases and J by 7 bases, with 11 bases between the two germline ends. Germline V gene lookup returns CDR1 LNHNV and CDR2 YYDKDF (reference sequence). CDR3 protein: CATSTSLGNEQFF. CDR3 in DNA: TGTGCCACCAGCACGTCTTTAGGGAATGAGCAGTTCTTC.

This clonotype appeared a few times. This CDR3 is missing its conserved last phenylalanine or tryptophan, likely due to a read error. The CDR3, as DNA: TGTGCCAGCAGCCAAGAAGTTCAGGGCTCGGATGAGCAGTTCCTC. As protein: CASSQEVQGSDEQFL. The V call is TRBV4-2, the J call TRBJ2-1, with D possibly TRBD1 on 5 matching bases. V lost 0 bases, J lost 8 bases, and 14 bases lay in between. The CDR3 runs to 15 residues. Germline CDR1 reads LGHNA; CDR2 reads YNFKEQ.

This clonotype has a count of ten or more. This chain uses TRBV20-1 with TRBJ1-2; D unresolved. Germline CDR1 and CDR2: DFQATT and SNEGSKA (reference sequence). Trimming took 2 bases from V and 6 from J, leaving 13 bases between them. This CDR3 has 13 amino acids. CDR3 sequence: CSARRQEHHGYTF. CDR3 nucleotides: TGCAGTGCTAGACGGCAGGAGCACCATGGCTACACCTTC.

This clonotype was seen many times. This sequence joins TRBV12-3 or TRBV12-4 and TRBJ2-7, with 7 bases aligning to TRBD2. The CDR3 is 15 amino acids. V lost 5 bases, J lost 0 bases, and 7 bases stayed unmatched. The CDR3 loop is CASSGDGGNSYEQYF. As DNA, the CDR3 is TGTGCCAGCAGTGGGGACGGGGGGAACTCCTACGAGCAGTACTTC.

J is TRBJ2-4 and V is TRBV6-2 or TRBV6-3, with TRBD2 identical over 14 bases. CDR3 length equals 18 residues. CDR1 and CDR2 (germline): MNHEY, SVGEGT. The V and J ends lost 8 bases and 1 base, in that order; junction bases with no gene match: 10. CDR3 residues: CASGPGLAGVYAKNIQYF. The CDR3 DNA reads as TGTGCCAGCGGGCCGGGACTAGCGGGAGTATATGCCAAAAACATTCAGTACTTC.

This clonotype was observed many times. The J gene is TRBJ2-5, the V gene TRBV28, with TRBD1 matching over 9 bases. The germline V gene has CDR1 MDHEN and CDR2 SYDVKM. V lost 2 bases to trimming and J lost 5 bases; unmatched junction nucleotides: 3. The CDR3 contains 14 residues. CDR3 protein: CASSLGGQGETQYF. The DNA of the CDR3 is TGTGCCAGCAGTTTAGGGGGACAGGGTGAGACCCAGTACTTC.